Presented here are 32 T cell receptor beta chains from one specimen sequenced in a study of T cell clonality in common variable immunodeficiency. TCRdb's table, derived via immunoSEQ multiplex PCR, lists solely in-frame clones and lacks some. The repertoire yields 40,000 or so clones, none seen only once; the top ten contain around 6%. Study results and limitations: In common variable immunodeficiency, TCR beta chains reportedly carried fewer deletions and N-nucleotide insertions.

These receptors are not linked to any known antigen. The specimen was peripheral blood mononuclear cells. Every receptor here comes from a human donor with common variable immunodeficiency.

This clone was recorded many times. The CDR3 spells CASSLGASSTDTQYF. The DNA read from the CDR3 is TGCGCCAGCAGCTTGGGGGCTTCTAGCACAGATACG. The V and J genes are TRBV5-1 and TRBJ2-3; D unresolved. The CDR3 end lies 3 residues beyond the end of the read and is filled in from the germline J gene. V dropped 0 bases and J dropped 0 bases, with 8 bases sitting between them. This CDR3 contains 15 residues. The V gene's germline CDR1 is SGHRS and CDR2 YFSETQ. Full variable domain (remainder filled in from reference TRBV5-1 and TRBJ2-3): KAGVTQTPRYLIKTRGQQVTLSCSPISGHRSVSWYQQTPGQGLQFLFEYFSETQRNKGNFPGRFSGRQFSNSRSEMNVSTLELGDSALYLCASSLGASSTDTQYFGPGTRLTVL.

A remark on this clone: Read coverage stops 3 residues before the CDR3 terminus; the germline J gene supplies the remainder. The rearrangement uses TRBV30 and TRBJ2-7, with D perhaps TRBD2 (6 bases). Germline CDR1 GTSNPN, CDR2 SVGIG (reference sequence). This CDR3 is 13 amino acids long. V lost 2 bases and J lost 5, with 13 bases in between. The DNA read from the CDR3 is TGTGCCTGGAGTATGGGGGGACTCAACGAG. It encodes CAWSMGGLNE. The CDR3 as a whole reads CAWSMGGLNEQYF.

Comments on this clone: The read falls 3 residues short of the CDR3 end, and the missing part is taken from the germline J gene. The chain combines TRBV19 with TRBJ1-1; the D gene is possibly TRBD1 (5 bases). Germline-derived CDR1 and CDR2 are LNHDA and SQIVND (reference sequence). The CDR3 runs 10 residues. The CDR3 DNA, read in part, is TGTGCCAGTAGGGGGCGGAGA. As protein: CASRGRR. The whole CDR3 reads CASRGRRAFF.

Worth noting for this clone: Read sequence stops 3 residues before the CDR3 end, and the germline J gene provides the missing end. The chain uses TRBV6-2 or TRBV6-3 and TRBJ1-2; perhaps TRBD1 as D (5 bases). Trimming stripped 0 bases from V and 3 bases from J, with 8 bases between. Looked up from germline, CDR1 is MNHEY and CDR2 is SVGEGT. The CDR3 runs to 14 residues. Incomplete CDR3 DNA: TGTGCCAGCAGTTACTCGCAGGGAGACTATGGC. This translates into CASSYSQGDYG. The whole CDR3 protein is CASSYSQGDYGYTF.

In this sample, this clone turned up many times. The CDR3 end is not reached by the read, which stops 3 residues before it; the germline J gene fills it in. The gene calls are TRBV18 and TRBJ1-1, with D unclear. Germline V CDR1 and CDR2: KGHSH, LQKENI. This CDR3 has 17 amino acids. V lost 3 bases and J 0 bases, leaving 17 bases between the germline ends. CDR3 bases read: TGTGCCAGCTCACCCCGTCAGACAAAAGGGCTGAACACTGAA. Protein: CASSPRQTKGLNTE. The entire CDR3 reads CASSPRQTKGLNTEAFF. The full variable domain, in which reference TRBV18 and TRBJ1-1 provide the parts outside the CDR3, is NAGVMQNPRHLVRRRGQEARLRCSPMKGHSHVYWYRQLPEEGLKFMVYLQKENIIDESGMPKERFSAEFPKEGPSILRIQQVVRGDSAAYFCASSPRQTKGLNTEAFFGQGTRLTVV.

This clone was seen ten or more times. With the read ending 3 residues before the CDR3 end, the germline J gene is used to fill in that end. This chain links TRBV14 with TRBJ1-6; 7 bases line up with TRBD1. Germline V gives CDR1 SGHDN, CDR2 FVKESK. The CDR3 totals 17 residues. Unmatched junction bases numbered 13, after V lost 6 bases and J lost 5 bases. CDR3 bases read: TGTGCCAGCAGTCGTCGTGGAGGGGACAGAGATAATTCACCC. This gives the protein CASSRRGGDRDNSP. The CDR3 in full is CASSRRGGDRDNSPLHF.

Only a few counts were recorded for this clone. Sequencing ends 3 residues short of the CDR3 end; the germline J gene provides the rest. V gene TRBV19 combines with J gene TRBJ1-4; TRBD1 aligns across 10 bases. The V gene's germline CDR1 is LNHDA and CDR2 SQIVND (reference sequence). The V and J ends lost 5 bases and 6 bases, in that order; junction bases with no gene match: 3. CDR3 size: 14 residues. The CDR3 DNA, read in part, is TGTGCCAGTAGTCGGACAGGGGGTTATGAAAAA. It encodes CASSRTGGYEK. The full CDR3 sequence reads CASSRTGGYEKLFF.

This clone was picked up many times. The CDR3 goes on 3 residues after the read ends, and that part is filled in from the germline J gene. The rearrangement links TRBV2 to TRBJ2-3; 10 nucleotides line up with TRBD2. V gave up 5 bases and J gave up 2 bases; unmatched junction bases: 4. Germline-derived CDR1 and CDR2 are SNHLY and FYNNEI. The CDR3 consists of 15 residues. The covered CDR3 bases are TGTGCCAGCAGTCCCGGGACTAGCGCCACAGATACG. Encoded protein: CASSPGTSATDT. The CDR3, in full, reads CASSPGTSATDTQYF.

Notes on this clone: The CDR3 end is not reached by the read, which stops 3 residues before it; the germline J gene fills it in. The chain combines TRBV7-7 with TRBJ1-1, with D maybe TRBD1 (5 bases). The CDR3 length is 13 residues. Trimming removed 4 bases from V and 6 bases from J, with 12 bases in between. Germline assignment: CDR1 SSHAT and CDR2 FNYEAQ (reference sequence). The CDR3 DNA, read in part, is TGTGCCAGCAGCTGGGCGCGGGGGTCTGAA. This sequence encodes CASSWARGSE. The whole CDR3 reads CASSWARGSEAFF.

This clone came up a few times. The sequenced fragment ends 3 residues before the CDR3 boundary, so the rest is inferred from the germline J gene. The J gene is TRBJ2-5, the V gene TRBV13; D perhaps matches TRBD1 (5 bases). The CDR3 is 16 amino acids. In germline, CDR1 is PRHDT, CDR2 FYEKMQ (reference sequence). The V and J ends lost 5 bases and 5 bases respectively, with 21 bases between them. The CDR3 bases that were read are TGTGCCAGCAGCCCCCCGGACAAGGTTTACACGGAGACC. Amino acids: CASSPPDKVYTET. The CDR3 reads in full as CASSPPDKVYTETQYF.

This clone was seen at least ten times. The read ends 3 residues before the CDR3 terminus; that terminus is restored from the germline J gene. This sequence joins TRBV5-1 and TRBJ1-4, with unresolved D. V was pared by 7 bases and J by 9 bases, with 4 bases between. In germline, CDR1 is SGHRS, CDR2 YFSETQ. This CDR3 has 9 residues. The part of the CDR3 DNA that was read is TGCGCCAGCCCTAAAAAA. As protein: CASPKK. The CDR3 in its entirety is CASPKKLFF.

With respect to this clone: The read ends 3 residues shy of where the CDR3 ends; the end is completed using the germline J gene. This chain joins TRBV11-2 and TRBJ2-2; a possible D gene is TRBD1 (6 bases). The CDR3 spans 12 residues. The germline CDR1 and CDR2 sequences are SGHAT and FQNNGV. The CDR3 DNA, read in part, is TGTGCCAGCAGCTATACAGGGTCGATG. It translates to CASSYTGSM. In full, the CDR3 reads CASSYTGSMLFF.

This clone was detected only a few times. The missing CDR3 end, 3 residues past where the read stops, is filled in from the germline J gene. The chain employs TRBV7-2 and TRBJ2-2; TRBD2 aligns across 9 bases. The CDR3 extends over 16 amino acids. CDR1 SGHTA and CDR2 FQGNSA come from the germline V gene. Unmatched junction bases numbered 3, after V lost 0 bases and J lost 4 bases. The CDR3 loop reads CASSLAFSGGTGELFF. The sequenced part of the CDR3 DNA is TGTGCCAGCAGCTTAGCGTTTAGCGGGGGCACCGGGGAG.

This clone was counted at least ten times. The read ends 3 residues before the CDR3 terminus; that terminus is restored from the germline J gene. The chain uses TRBV6-2 or TRBV6-3 and TRBJ2-2, with D uncertain. The CDR3 is 11 amino acids. Per the germline V gene, CDR1 is MNHEY and CDR2 is SVGEGT. CDR3 region: CASSYERLLFF. CDR3 DNA, as far as it was read: TGTGCCAGCAGTTACGAGAGGTTG.

Details on this clone: With the read ending 3 residues before the CDR3 end, the germline J gene is used to fill in that end. The gene calls are TRBV5-1 and TRBJ2-5, with D perhaps TRBD1 or TRBD2 (6 bases each). The germline gives CDR1 SGHRS, CDR2 YFSETQ. Trimming took 0 bases from V and 4 from J, leaving 16 bases between them. The CDR3 covers 16 residues. The CDR3 region is CASSLGRQGRRETQYF. CDR3 DNA, as far as it was read: TGCGCCAGCAGCTTGGGACGGCAGGGGAGGAGAGAGACC.

This clone was recorded at least ten times. The read stops 3 residues short of the end of the CDR3; the missing end is completed from the germline J gene. This sequence joins TRBV29-1 and TRBJ1-1, with 8 bases matching TRBD1. Germline assignment: CDR1 SQVTM and CDR2 ANQGSEA. The CDR3 extends over 16 amino acids. With 3 bases clipped from V and 2 bases from J, the junction kept 11 bases outside the gene matches. CDR3 loop: CSVESRAGGRNTEAFF. CDR3 bases read: TGCAGCGTTGAGAGTAGGGCAGGGGGCCGCAACACTGAA.

Note on this clone: Read data end 3 residues before the CDR3 end; the end is taken from the germline J gene. The V gene is TRBV6-2 or TRBV6-3, the J gene TRBJ2-6; D ambiguous. CDR1 and CDR2 from the germline V gene are MNHEY and SVGEGT. Trimming took off 6 bases at V and 2 bases at J, with 14 bases between the two ends. The CDR3 extends over 16 amino acids. The CDR3 loop reads CASSSSPRPGANVLTF. The covered CDR3 bases are TGTGCCAGCAGCTCCTCCCCCAGGCCTGGGGCCAACGTC.

This clone appeared many times. The read halts 3 residues ahead of the CDR3 end, with the missing end drawn from the germline J gene. This chain joins TRBV20-1 and TRBJ2-5; 7 nucleotides line up with TRBD2. The CDR3 totals 12 residues. Per germline, CDR1 DFQATT and CDR2 SNEGSKA (reference sequence). Germline trimming cut 5 bases from V and 4 bases from J; bases unmatched to any gene: 4. CDR3 loop: CSAWGGGETQYF. The sequenced part of the CDR3 DNA is TGCAGTGCTTGGGGGGGAGGAGAGACC.

This clone has more than one count but fewer than ten. The CDR3 extends 3 residues past the end of the read, so its final part is completed from the germline J gene. The chain combines TRBV19 with TRBJ2-3; no reliable D call. V was clipped by 5 bases and J by 6 bases, with 12 bases between them. This CDR3 has 13 residues. CDR1 and CDR2 from the germline V gene are LNHDA and SQIVND (reference sequence). The sequenced part of the CDR3 DNA is TGTGCCAGTAGTGAAAGCCGGTGGGATACG. Protein: CASSESRWDT. In full, the CDR3 reads CASSESRWDTQYF. Full variable domain (missing parts from reference TRBV19 and TRBJ2-3): DGGITQSPKYLFRKEGQNVTLSCEQNLNHDAMYWYRQDPGQGLRLIYYSQIVNDFQKGDIAEGYSVSREKKESFPLTVTSAQKNPTAFYLCASSESRWDTQYFGPGTRLTVL.

Many counts were recorded for this clone. With the read ending 3 residues before the CDR3 end, the germline J gene is used to fill in that end. The gene calls are TRBV20-1 and TRBJ2-4, with D possibly matching TRBD1 (6 bases). Between the trimmed V and J ends, which lost 0 bases and 5 bases, there was a span of 14 bases. Per the germline V gene, CDR1 is DFQATT and CDR2 is SNEGSKA (reference sequence). This CDR3 is built from 15 residues. The CDR3 DNA, read in part, is TGCAGTGCTAGAGACCCCCCAGGGGCCCAAAACATT. Translated: CSARDPPGAQNI. In full, the CDR3 reads CSARDPPGAQNIQYF.

This clone occurred many times. Read coverage stops 3 residues before the CDR3 terminus; the germline J gene supplies the remainder. The rearrangement joins TRBV7-9 to TRBJ2-1, with D maybe TRBD2 (5 bases). The CDR3 covers 15 residues. Germline CDR1 and CDR2: SEHNR and FQNEAQ (reference sequence). Deletions cut 3 bases from V and 0 bases from J, with 9 bases between. The CDR3 reads CASSLGGFSYNEQFF. Partial CDR3 DNA: TGTGCCAGCAGCTTGGGCGGGTTCTCCTACAATGAG.

This clone was counted many times. Read data end 3 residues before the CDR3 end; the end is taken from the germline J gene. This chain links TRBV18 with TRBJ1-1, with a weak D call TRBD1 (5 bases). The CDR3 length is 13 residues. Germline-derived CDR1 and CDR2 are KGHSH and LQKENI. V dropped 5 bases and J dropped 0 bases, with 7 bases sitting between them. The CDR3 loop is CASSDSMNTEAFF. The CDR3 bases that were read are TGTGCCAGCTCAGACAGTATGAACACTGAA. Full variable domain (rest looked up from reference TRBV18 and TRBJ1-1): NAGVMQNPRHLVRRRGQEARLRCSPMKGHSHVYWYRQLPEEGLKFMVYLQKENIIDESGMPKERFSAEFPKEGPSILRIQQVVRGDSAAYFCASSDSMNTEAFFGQGTRLTVV.

This clone was seen a few times. The read gets to within 3 residues of the CDR3 end, and the germline J gene fills in the rest. The rearrangement joins TRBV30 to TRBJ2-5; D is unclear. Germline-derived CDR1 and CDR2 are GTSNPN and SVGIG (reference sequence). The CDR3 consists of 11 residues. Trimming cost V 2 bases and J 2 bases, with 3 bases left between them. CDR3 bases read: TGTGCCTGGAGTTATCAAGAGACC. As protein: CAWSYQET. The whole CDR3 protein is CAWSYQETQYF.

Comments on this clone: The read gets to within 3 residues of the CDR3 end, and the germline J gene fills in the rest. This rearrangement joins TRBV6-2 or TRBV6-3 to TRBJ2-3; TRBD2 matches at 12 bases. CDR3 length: 15 amino acids. Per germline, CDR1 MNHEY and CDR2 SVGEGT. V trimming: 6 bases; J trimming: 2 bases; junction bases outside the gene matches: 3. The CDR3 loop is CASRGTSGHTDTQYF. The sequenced part of the CDR3 DNA is TGTGCCAGCAGGGGGACTAGCGGGCACACAGATACG.

This clone turned up a few times. The CDR3 end lies 3 residues beyond the end of the read and is filled in from the germline J gene. The chain has TRBV7-2 and TRBJ1-3, with 7 positions matching TRBD1. This CDR3 spans 15 amino acids. Germline CDR1 is SGHTA and CDR2 is FQGNSA. V lost 4 bases to trimming and J lost 3 bases; unmatched junction nucleotides: 6. Here the CDR3 reads CASSSTGVGGNTIYF. The DNA read from the CDR3 is TGTGCCAGCAGCTCAACAGGGGTTGGTGGAAACACC.

A few counts support this clone. With the read ending 3 residues before the CDR3 end, the germline J gene is used to fill in that end. V gene TRBV19 combines with J gene TRBJ1-5; 7 bases are shared with TRBD1. Looked up from germline, CDR1 is LNHDA and CDR2 is SQIVND (reference sequence). The CDR3 has 15 residues. Losses at the gene ends were 3 bases for V and 5 bases for J; bases not matched to a gene: 7. The CDR3 sequence is CASSMSGQIYQPQHF. Partial CDR3 DNA: TGTGCCAGTAGTATGTCGGGACAGATATATCAGCCC.

This clone was counted ten times or more. CDR3 amino acids: CASSSDYYEQFF. Partial CDR3 DNA: TGTGCCAGCAGCTCGGACTATTATGAG. This chain connects TRBV7-9 to TRBJ2-1; TRBD2 is a possible D gene (6 bases). The observed sequence ends 3 residues before the CDR3 terminus, with the missing tail filled in from the germline J gene. Germline V lookup: CDR1 SEHNR, CDR2 FQNEAQ (reference sequence). This CDR3 comprises 12 residues. Trimming left V 4 bases short and J 8 bases short, with 9 bases between. Combining the CDR3 with reference TRBV7-9 and TRBJ2-1 gives the whole variable domain DTGVSQNPRHKITKRGQNVTFRCDPISEHNRLYWYRQTLGQGPEFLTYFQNEAQLEKSRLLSDRFSAERPKGSFSTLEIQRTEQGDSAMYLCASSSDYYEQFFGPGTRLTVL.

Concerning this clone itself: The sequence runs out 3 residues before the end of the CDR3; the remainder is reconstructed from the germline J gene. The V gene is TRBV19, the J gene TRBJ2-1; 9 nucleotides line up with TRBD2. CDR1 and CDR2 from the germline V gene are LNHDA and SQIVND (reference sequence). The CDR3 consists of 15 residues. J was trimmed by 8 bases and V by 7 bases; bases with no gene match: 12. CDR3 DNA (partial): TGTGCCAGTAAAGCGAGCGGGAGGACAGGCGATGAG. This translates into CASKASGRTGDE. The whole CDR3 region reads CASKASGRTGDEQFF.

As to this clone: The CDR3 end lies 3 residues beyond the end of the read and is filled in from the germline J gene. This chain connects TRBV20-1 to TRBJ2-5, with D unresolved. Germline V gene sequence: CDR1 DFQATT, CDR2 SNEGSKA (reference sequence). V shed 6 bases and J shed 1 base, with 6 bases lying between them. The CDR3 loop spans 11 amino acids. The CDR3 reads CSAHTQETQYF. CDR3 bases read: TGCAGTGCCCACACCCAAGAGACC.

This clone was seen many times. The read ends 3 residues before the CDR3 terminus; that terminus is restored from the germline J gene. The chain is built from TRBV18 and TRBJ1-4; D gene ambiguous. Trimming took off 6 bases at V and 8 bases at J, with 13 bases between the two ends. The CDR3 runs 13 residues. The V gene's germline CDR1 is KGHSH and CDR2 LQKENI. CDR3 region: CASSPAKGEKLFF. The covered CDR3 bases are TGTGCCAGCTCCCCGGCCAAAGGGGAAAAA.

At least ten counts were recorded for this clone. Read sequence stops 3 residues before the CDR3 end, and the germline J gene provides the missing end. The chain uses TRBV18 and TRBJ2-1, with D tentatively TRBD1 (6 bases). The ends were cut back, 5 bases at V and 8 bases at J, with 7 bases in the middle. This CDR3 has 11 amino acids. Germline CDR1 reads KGHSH; CDR2 reads LQKENI. The CDR3 bases that were read are TGTGCCAGCTCAGGGACACATGAG. It yields the protein CASSGTHE. The entire CDR3 protein reads CASSGTHEQFF.

In its sample, this clone was seen a few times. The DNA is left out, because the CDR3 cannot be placed on it with certainty; the CDR3 is given as TCRdb lists it. This CDR3 reads CASTSVNQPQHF. The rearrangement uses TRBV19 and TRBJ1-5; the listed D gene, TRBD1-2, was not tested against the DNA. CDR1 and CDR2 (germline): LNHDA, SQIVND (reference sequence). Inclusive of both ends, the CDR3 amounts to 12 amino acids.